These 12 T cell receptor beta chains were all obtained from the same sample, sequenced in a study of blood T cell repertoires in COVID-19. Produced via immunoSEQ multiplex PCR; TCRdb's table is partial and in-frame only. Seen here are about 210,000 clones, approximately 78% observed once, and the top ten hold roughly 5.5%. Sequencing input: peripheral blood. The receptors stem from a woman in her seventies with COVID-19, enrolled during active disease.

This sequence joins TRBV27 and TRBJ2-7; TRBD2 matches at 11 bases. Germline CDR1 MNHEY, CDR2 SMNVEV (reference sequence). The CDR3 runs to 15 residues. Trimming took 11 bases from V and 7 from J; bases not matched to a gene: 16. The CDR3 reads CASIPRLAGNGEQYF. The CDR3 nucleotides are TGTGCCTCCATCCCCAGACTAGCGGGAAATGGTGAGCAGTACTTC.

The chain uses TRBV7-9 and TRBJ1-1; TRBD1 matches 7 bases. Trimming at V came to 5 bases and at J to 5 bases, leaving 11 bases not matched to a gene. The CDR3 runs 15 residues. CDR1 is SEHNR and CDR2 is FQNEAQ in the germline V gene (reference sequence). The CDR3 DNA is TGTGCCAGCAGCGAATATACAGGGGTAAAAACTGAAGCTTTCTTT. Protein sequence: CASSEYTGVKTEAFF.

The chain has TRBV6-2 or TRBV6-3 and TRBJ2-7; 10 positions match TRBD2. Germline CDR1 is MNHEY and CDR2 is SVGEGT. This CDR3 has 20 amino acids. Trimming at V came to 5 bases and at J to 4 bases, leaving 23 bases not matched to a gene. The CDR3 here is CASSPPFGRVASGSLYEQYF. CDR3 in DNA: TGTGCCAGCAGTCCGCCGTTCGGGCGGGTGGCTAGCGGGAGCCTATACGAGCAGTACTTC.

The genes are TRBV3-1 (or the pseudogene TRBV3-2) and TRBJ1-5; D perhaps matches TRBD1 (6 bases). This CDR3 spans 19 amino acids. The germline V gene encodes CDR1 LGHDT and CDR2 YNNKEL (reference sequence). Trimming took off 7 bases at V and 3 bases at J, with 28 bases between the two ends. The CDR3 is CASNIKLTSDSYFNQPQHF. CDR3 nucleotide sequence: TGTGCCAGCAACATCAAACTAACCTCGGACAGCTACTTCAATCAGCCCCAGCATTTT.

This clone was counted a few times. CDR3 protein: CASSPSEDQPQHF. The CDR3 nucleotides are TGTGCCAGCTCACCATCTGAGGATCAGCCCCAGCATTTT. The chain recombines TRBV18 with TRBJ1-5; no reliable D call. This CDR3 is 13 amino acids long. V was pared by 2 bases and J by 5 bases, with 7 bases between. In germline, CDR1 is KGHSH, CDR2 LQKENI.

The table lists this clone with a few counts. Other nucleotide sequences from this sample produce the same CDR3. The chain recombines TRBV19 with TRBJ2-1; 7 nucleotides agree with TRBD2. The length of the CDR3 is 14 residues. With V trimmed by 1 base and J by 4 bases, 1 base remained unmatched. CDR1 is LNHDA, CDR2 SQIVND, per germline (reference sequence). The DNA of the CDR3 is TGTGCCAGTAGTATAGGGCGGGGGTACAATGAGCAGTTCTTC. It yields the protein CASSIGRGYNEQFF.

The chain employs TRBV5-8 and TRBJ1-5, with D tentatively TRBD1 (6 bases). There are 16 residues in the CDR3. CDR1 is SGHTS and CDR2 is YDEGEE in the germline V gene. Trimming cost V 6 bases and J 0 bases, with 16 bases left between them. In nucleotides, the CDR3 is TGTGCCAGCACCCTGACAGGAGGATATAGCAATCAGCCCCAGCATTTT. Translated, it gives CASTLTGGYSNQPQHF.

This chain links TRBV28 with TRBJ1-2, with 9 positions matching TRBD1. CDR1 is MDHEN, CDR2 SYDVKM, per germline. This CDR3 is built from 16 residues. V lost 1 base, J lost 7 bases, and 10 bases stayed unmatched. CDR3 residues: CASSLSPAPGQGGYTF. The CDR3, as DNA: TGTGCCAGCAGTTTATCGCCGGCCCCGGGACAGGGTGGCTACACCTTC.

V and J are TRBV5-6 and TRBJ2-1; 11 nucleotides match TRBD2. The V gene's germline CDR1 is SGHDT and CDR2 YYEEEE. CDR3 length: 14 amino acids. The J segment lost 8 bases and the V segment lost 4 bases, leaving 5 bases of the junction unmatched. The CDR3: CASSRLAGIDEQFF. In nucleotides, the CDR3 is TGTGCCAGCAGCCGACTAGCGGGAATCGATGAGCAGTTCTTC.

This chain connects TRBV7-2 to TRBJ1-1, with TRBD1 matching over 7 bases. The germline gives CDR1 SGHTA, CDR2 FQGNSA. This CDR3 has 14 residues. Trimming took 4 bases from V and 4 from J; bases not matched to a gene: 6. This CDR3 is CASSSLQGSTEAFF. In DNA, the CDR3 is TGTGCCAGCAGCTCGTTACAGGGGTCCACTGAAGCTTTCTTT.

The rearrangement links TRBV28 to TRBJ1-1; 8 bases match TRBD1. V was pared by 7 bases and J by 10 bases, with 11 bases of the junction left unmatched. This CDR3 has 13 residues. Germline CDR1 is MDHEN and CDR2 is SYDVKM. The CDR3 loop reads CASIELRGLTAFF. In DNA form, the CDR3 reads TGTGCCAGCATCGAGCTCAGGGGGCTTACAGCTTTCTTT.

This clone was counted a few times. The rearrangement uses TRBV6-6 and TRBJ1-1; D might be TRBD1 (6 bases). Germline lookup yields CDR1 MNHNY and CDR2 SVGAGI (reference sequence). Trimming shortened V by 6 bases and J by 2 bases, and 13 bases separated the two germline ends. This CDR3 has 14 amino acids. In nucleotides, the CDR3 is TGTGCCAGCAGCAACAGGGCCGGTAACACTGAAGCTTTCTTT. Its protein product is CASSNRAGNTEAFF.